A selection of T cell receptor beta chains follows, all from one sample in a study of blood T cell repertoires in COVID-19. TCRdb's table, derived via immunoSEQ multiplex PCR, lists solely in-frame clones and lacks some. This repertoire shows approximately 180,000 clones, about 89% found once; its top ten account for roughly 2.5%. What was sequenced was peripheral blood. These receptors were obtained from a man aged 35 to 55 with active or convalescent COVID-19. The CDR3 runs from the conserved cysteine through the conserved F or W. Fields, in order: clone size, D gene, J gene, V gene, CDR3 DNA, CDR3 protein. D genes are given only for firm matches. Clone size is shown for a subset of rows, as once, few, many or a class of expanded clone.

. | . | TRBJ1-5 | TRBV7-8 | TGTGCCAGCAGCTCGGGGGGGAATCAGCCCCAGCATTTT | CASSSGGNQPQHF
. | TRBD1 | TRBJ2-2 | TRBV5-1 | TGCGCCAGCAGCCAAGGGACAGGGGTAGGGGAGCTGTTTTTT | CASSQGTGVGELFF
. | TRBD1 | TRBJ1-3 | TRBV3-1/TRBV3-2 | TGTGCCAGCAGCCAAAGGGGGCTGGGAAACACCATATATTTT | CASSQRGLGNTIYF
once | TRBD1 | TRBJ1-2 | TRBV11-2 | TGTGCCAGCAGCCCCGGGACAGAATATGGCTACACCTTC | CASSPGTEYGYTF
. | . | TRBJ1-1 | TRBV5-1 | TGCGCCAGCAGCTTTGGTAGGAACACTGAAGCTTTCTTT | CASSFGRNTEAFF
. | . | TRBJ1-4 | TRBV13 | TGTGCCAGCAGCTTAGTCAGGGAACATGAAAAACTGTTTTTT | CASSLVREHEKLFF
few | . | TRBJ2-5 | TRBV2 | TGTGCCAGCAGGGGCGACAGTTTAGAGACCCAGTACTTC | CASRGDSLETQYF
. | . | TRBJ1-1 | TRBV28 | TGTGCCAGCAGTTTTTTGCTGAACAGGCCGAGCACTGAAGCTTTCTTT | CASSFLLNRPSTEAFF
. | . | TRBJ2-3 | TRBV6-1 | TGTGCCAGCAGTGAAGTGCAGGGCGGCAGCACAGATACGCAGTATTTT | CASSEVQGGSTDTQYF
. | TRBD1 | TRBJ1-2 | TRBV28 | TGTGCCAGCAGTTACACAGGGGGCGGCGGTGGCTACACCTTC | CASSYTGGGGGYTF
. | . | TRBJ1-1 | TRBV10-2 | TGCGCCAGCAAGGAGAGGTTGCACACTGAAGCTTTCTTT | CASKERLHTEAFF
. | . | TRBJ2-3 | TRBV4-1 | TGCGCCAGCAGCCAAGATCATATAGCGGCAGATACGCAGTATTTT | CASSQDHIAADTQYF
. | TRBD1 | TRBJ1-2 | TRBV7-3 | TGTGCCAGCAGCTTAACTGGGACAGGGGAGGACTATGGCTACACCTTC | CASSLTGTGEDYGYTF
. | . | TRBJ2-3 | TRBV5-1 | TGCGCCAGCAGCCCCCTATCCACAGATACGCAGTATTTT | CASSPLSTDTQYF
. | TRBD1 | TRBJ2-7 | TRBV6-5 | TGTGCCAGCAGGAAGGACAGGGGGACCTTCTACGAGCAGTACTTC | CASRKDRGTFYEQYF
. | TRBD1 | TRBJ1-6 | TRBV5-4 | TGTGCCAGCAGCTTGGCTGCAGGGGGCTGGAATTCACCCCTCCACTTT | CASSLAAGGWNSPLHF
. | . | TRBJ2-7 | TRBV4-2 | TGTGCCAGCAGCCAAGTAGCGAGCGGGACAACCGAGCAGTACTTC | CASSQVASGTTEQYF
. | . | TRBJ1-4 | TRBV18 | TGTGCCAGCTCACTCGGGGACTCATCAACTAATGAAAAACTGTTTTTT | CASSLGDSSTNEKLFF
. | . | TRBJ1-5 | TRBV3-1/TRBV3-2 | TGTGCCAGCAGCCAGACGAGACAGGTCAATCAGCCCCAGCATTTT | CASSQTRQVNQPQHF
. | TRBD1 | TRBJ1-3 | TRBV6-5 | TGTGCCAGCAGCCGGACAGGGGTCTCTGGAAACACCATATATTTT | CASSRTGVSGNTIYF
. | TRBD1 | TRBJ2-2 | TRBV6-5 | TGTGCCAGCAGCCTGGACAGGGGGGACACCGGGGAGCTGTTTTTT | CASSLDRGDTGELFF
. | . | TRBJ2-7 | TRBV19 | TGTGCCAGTAGTATAGCGGAGGGACCCTCCTACGAGCAGTACTTC | CASSIAEGPSYEQYF
. | TRBD1 | TRBJ1-5 | TRBV19 | TGTGCCAGTAGACAGGGGACGGGCAGCAATCAGCCCCAGCATTTT | CASRQGTGSNQPQHF
. | . | TRBJ2-7 | TRBV19 | TGTGCCAGTAGTATAGAGGCAGAGCAGTACTTC | CASSIEAEQYF
. | . | TRBJ2-5 | TRBV6-1 | TGTGCCAGCAGTGAAGGTGCAGGGAGGCAAGAGACCCAGTACTTC | CASSEGAGRQETQYF
. | TRBD1 | TRBJ1-4 | TRBV10-3 | TGTGCCATCAGTGAGTCGATGGACAGGGCCCTCCTGTTTTTT | CAISESMDRALLFF
. | . | TRBJ1-2 | TRBV12-2 | TGTGCAAGTCGCTTAGCCGGACAGGGGATGATCTATGGCTACACCTTC | CASRLAGQGMIYGYTF
. | . | TRBJ1-1 | TRBV6-6 | TGTGCCAGCAGTTACCCAGGCAGGGGCCGAAACACTGAAGCTTTCTTT | CASSYPGRGRNTEAFF
. | TRBD1 | TRBJ1-3 | TRBV3-1/TRBV3-2 | TGTGCCAGCAGCCCCGCACTGGACAGGGGGCTTGGAAACACCATATATTTT | CASSPALDRGLGNTIYF
. | . | TRBJ2-1 | TRBV19 | TGTGCCAGTAGTTCACAGGGAAATGAGCAGTTCTTC | CASSSQGNEQFF
. | TRBD1 | TRBJ1-4 | TRBV6-5 | TGTGCCAGCAGTAGGACAGGGACTAATGAAAAACTGTTTTTT | CASSRTGTNEKLFF
. | . | TRBJ1-1 | TRBV3-1/TRBV3-2 | TGTGCCAGCAGCCAGGGTCGGGGCACTGAAGCTTTCTTT | CASSQGRGTEAFF
. | TRBD1 | TRBJ2-3 | TRBV7-2 | TGTGCCAGCAGCTCTTCTCCGGGACAGGGGCTTACGCAGTATTTT | CASSSSPGQGLTQYF
. | . | TRBJ1-1 | TRBV5-1 | TGCGCCAGCAGCTCGGCGCAGGGGAACACTGAAGCTTTCTTT | CASSSAQGNTEAFF
. | TRBD1 | TRBJ2-3 | TRBV6-5 | TGTGCCAGCAGTTACGACAGGGTGGATACGCAGTATTTT | CASSYDRVDTQYF
. | . | TRBJ1-6 | TRBV7-2 | TGTGCCAGCAGTCGGGGGACTGCGAATTCACCCCTCCACTTT | CASSRGTANSPLHF
. | TRBD2 | TRBJ2-3 | TRBV4-3 | TGCGCCAGCAGCCAGAGCGGGGGGGCCGCAGATACGCAGTATTTT | CASSQSGGAADTQYF
few | TRBD1 | TRBJ2-5 | TRBV5-4 | TGTGCCAGACCGACAGGGGGACCTCAAGAGACCCAGTACTTC | CARPTGGPQETQYF
. | TRBD1 | TRBJ2-1 | TRBV7-2 | TGTGCCAGCAGCTCCCCGGGACAGGGGGTGTATGAGCAGTTCTTC | CASSSPGQGVYEQFF
. | . | TRBJ1-1 | TRBV12-3/TRBV12-4 | TGTGCCAGCAGTCCAGGGGTCGGGACTGAAGCTTTCTTT | CASSPGVGTEAFF
. | . | TRBJ1-5 | TRBV27 | TGTGCCAGCAGTTTATCCCCTTACATCCAGCCCCAGCATTTT | CASSLSPYIQPQHF
. | . | TRBJ2-7 | TRBV12-2 | TGTGCAAGTCGCCAACGCCCCGGGACAGGGACCTACGAGCAGTACTTC | CASRQRPGTGTYEQYF
few | . | TRBJ1-4 | TRBV5-4 | TGTGCCAGCAGCTTAAGGGGGTTCCCCTGGAATGAAAAACTGTTTTTT | CASSLRGFPWNEKLFF
. | TRBD2 | TRBJ2-5 | TRBV7-8 | TGTGCCAGCAGCTCCCCACTAGCGGGGCGGGAGACCCAGTACTTC | CASSSPLAGRETQYF
. | TRBD1 | TRBJ2-7 | TRBV6-5 | TGTGCCAGCAGCCCCGGACAGGGGGCGGGCGAGCAGTACTTC | CASSPGQGAGEQYF